The 8 T cell receptor beta chains given below trace back to one sample, sequenced in a study of T-cell memory formation after mild COVID-19. MiXCR was run by TCRdb on the 5' RACE reads, yielding one entry per CDR3 protein. The sample yields 250,000 to 350,000 distinct CDR3 sequences, roughly 15% seen once. Material: PBMCs or a T cell subset sorted from them (not recorded which). These receptors originate from a man between 18 and 29 years old who had mild COVID-19 (a few samples of this study predate the infection). Cell type and time point are not known.

The sample holds a few counts of this clonotype. This chain connects TRBV2 to TRBJ2-2; D gene unclear. The ends were cut back, 9 bases at V and 1 base at J, with 9 bases in the middle. The CDR3 length is 13 residues. Germline CDR1 SNHLY, CDR2 FYNNEI. The CDR3 reads CARGKVNTGELFF. CDR3 in DNA: TGTGCCAGGGGGAAGGTGAACACCGGGGAGCTGTTTTTT. Full variable domain (rest looked up from reference TRBV2 and TRBJ2-2): EPEVTQTPSHQVTQMGQEVILRCVPISNHLYFYWYRQILGQKVEFLVSFYNNEISEKSEIFDDQFSVERPDGSNFTLKIRSTKLEDSAMYFCARGKVNTGELFFGEGSRLTVL.

V and J are TRBV10-3 and TRBJ2-5, with D perhaps TRBD2 (6 bases). CDR1 and CDR2 (germline): ENHRY, SYGVKD. The CDR3 length is 14 residues. V dropped 7 bases and J dropped 0 bases, with 12 bases sitting between them. The CDR3 DNA reads as TGTGCCATCAAACGGGGGATGGACCAAGAGACCCAGTACTTC. It yields the protein CAIKRGMDQETQYF.

This rearrangement joins TRBV20-1 to TRBJ2-5; 8 nucleotides match TRBD1. The germline V gene encodes CDR1 DFQATT and CDR2 SNEGSKA (reference sequence). This CDR3 contains 13 residues. The CDR3, as DNA: TGCAGCCGTCAGGACAGGGACCAAGAGACCCAGTACTTC. This sequence encodes CSRQDRDQETQYF.

This clonotype has only one observation. V usage is TRBV6-6 and J usage is TRBJ1-4; D gene uncertain. The CDR3 runs to 16 residues. Trimming shortened V by 0 bases and J by 3 bases, and 11 bases separated the two germline ends. Germline CDR1 reads MNHNY; CDR2 reads SVGAGI (reference sequence). CDR3 DNA sequence: TGTGCCAGCAGTTACTCTCCCGGGGAGCCTAATGAAAAACTGTTTTTT. Translation gives CASSYSPGEPNEKLFF.

The chain carries TRBV10-3 and TRBJ1-2; 9 bases fit TRBD1. CDR1 and CDR2 from the germline V gene are ENHRY and SYGVKD. The V and J ends lost 6 bases and 0 bases, in that order; junction bases with no gene match: 5. The CDR3 is 15 residues long. The CDR3 bases are TGTGCCATCAGAATTCGACAGGGGGCTAACTATGGCTACACCTTC. Protein product: CAIRIRQGANYGYTF.

The rearrangement links TRBV2 to TRBJ1-5, with 7 bases aligning to TRBD1. The CDR3 is 13 amino acids. Trimming removed 6 bases from V and 4 bases from J; junction bases left unmatched: 3. Germline V gene lookup returns CDR1 SNHLY and CDR2 FYNNEI. The CDR3 spells CASRLQGNQPQHF. The CDR3 coding sequence is TGTGCCAGCAGACTACAGGGGAATCAGCCCCAGCATTTT.

This clonotype was seen repeatedly, ten times or more. This rearrangement joins TRBV5-1 to TRBJ2-2; D call uncertain. The CDR3 length is 14 residues. V gave up 1 base and J gave up 8 bases, with 12 bases separating them. Germline V gene sequence: CDR1 SGHRS, CDR2 YFSETQ. CDR3 residues: CASSLPGPSGELFF. In nucleotides, the CDR3 is TGCGCCAGCAGCTTGCCGGGTCCTAGTGGGGAGCTGTTTTTT.

The chain combines TRBV12-2 with TRBJ2-7; no check of the table's D call, TRBD1, against the DNA was made. TRBV12-2 is recorded as a pseudogene. The CDR3 sequence is 12 residues long. The CDR3: CASRCWTGEQYV. The CDR3 DNA follows: TGTGCAAGTCGCTGTTGGACAGGCGAGCAGTACGTC.